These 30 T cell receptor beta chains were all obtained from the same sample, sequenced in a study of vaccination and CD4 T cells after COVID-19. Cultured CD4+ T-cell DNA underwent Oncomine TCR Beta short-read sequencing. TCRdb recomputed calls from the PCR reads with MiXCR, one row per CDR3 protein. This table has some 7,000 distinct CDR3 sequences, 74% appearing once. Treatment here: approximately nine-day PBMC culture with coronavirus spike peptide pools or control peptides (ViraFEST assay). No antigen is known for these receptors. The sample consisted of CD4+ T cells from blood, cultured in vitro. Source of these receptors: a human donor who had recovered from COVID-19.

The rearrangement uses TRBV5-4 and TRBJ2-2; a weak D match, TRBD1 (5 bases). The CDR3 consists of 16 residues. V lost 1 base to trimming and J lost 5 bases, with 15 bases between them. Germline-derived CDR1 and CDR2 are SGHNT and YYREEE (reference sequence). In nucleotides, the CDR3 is TGTGCCAGCAGCTTGTCACAGGTTGGGTCGACCGGGGAGCTGTTTTTT. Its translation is CASSLSQVGSTGELFF. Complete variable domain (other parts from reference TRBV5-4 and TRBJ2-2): ETGVTQSPTHLIKTRGQQVTLRCSSQSGHNTVSWYQQALGQGPQFIFQYYREEENGRGNFPPRFSGLQFPNYSSELNVNALELDDSALYLCASSLSQVGSTGELFFGEGSRLTVL.

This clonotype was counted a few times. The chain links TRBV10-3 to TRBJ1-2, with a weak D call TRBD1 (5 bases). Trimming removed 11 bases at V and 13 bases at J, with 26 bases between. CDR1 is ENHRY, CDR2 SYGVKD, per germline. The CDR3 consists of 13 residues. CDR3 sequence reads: CAARGDDGEAGTF. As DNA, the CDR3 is TGTGCCGCCCGTGGGGACGACGGAGAAGCTGGCACCTTC.

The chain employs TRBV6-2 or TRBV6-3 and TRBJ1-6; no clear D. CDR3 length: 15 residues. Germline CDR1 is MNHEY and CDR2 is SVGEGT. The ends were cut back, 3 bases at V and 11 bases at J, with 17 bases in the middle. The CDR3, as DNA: TGTGCCAGCAGTTATCCTGTCCCGGGTGGGGCACCCCTCCACTTT. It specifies CASSYPVPGGAPLHF.

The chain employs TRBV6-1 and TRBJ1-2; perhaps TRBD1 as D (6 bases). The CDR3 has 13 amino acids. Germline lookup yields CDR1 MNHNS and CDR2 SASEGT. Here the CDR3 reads CATLGGGFYGYTF. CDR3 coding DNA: TGTGCGACCTTAGGGGGGGGATTCTATGGCTACACCTTC.

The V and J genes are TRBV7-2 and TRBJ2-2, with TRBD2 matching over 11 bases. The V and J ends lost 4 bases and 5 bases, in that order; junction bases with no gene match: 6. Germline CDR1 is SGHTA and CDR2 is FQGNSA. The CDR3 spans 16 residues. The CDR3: CASSSTSGVGTGELFF. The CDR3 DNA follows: TGTGCCAGCAGCTCGACTAGCGGGGTCGGTACCGGGGAGCTGTTTTTT. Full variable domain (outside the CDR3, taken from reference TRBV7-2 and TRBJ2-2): GAGVSQSPSNKVTEKGKDVELRCDPISGHTALYWYRQSLGQGLEFLIYFQGNSAPDKSGLPSDRFSAERTGGSVSTLTIQRTQQEDSAVYLCASSSTSGVGTGELFFGEGSRLTVL.

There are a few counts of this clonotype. The CDR3 DNA reads TGTGCCAGCGGGGGATCGGGCTCTGGAAACACCATATATTTT. It yields the protein CASGGSGSGNTIYF. The chain uses TRBV6-1 and TRBJ1-3; tentative D call: TRBD1 (5 bases). CDR3 length: 14 amino acids. V gave up 8 bases and J gave up 0 bases, with 11 bases separating them. CDR1 and CDR2 (germline): MNHNS, SASEGT.

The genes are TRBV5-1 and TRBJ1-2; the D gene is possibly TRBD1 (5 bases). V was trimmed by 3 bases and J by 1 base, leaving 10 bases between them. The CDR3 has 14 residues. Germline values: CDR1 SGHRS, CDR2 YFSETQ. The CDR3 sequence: CASSSTTDNYGYTF. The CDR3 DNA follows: TGCGCCAGCAGCTCTACGACAGATAACTATGGCTACACCTTC.

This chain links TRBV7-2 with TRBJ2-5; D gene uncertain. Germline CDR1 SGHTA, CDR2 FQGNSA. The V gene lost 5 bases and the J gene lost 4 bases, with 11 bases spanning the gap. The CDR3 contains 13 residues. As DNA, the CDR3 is TGTGCCAGCAGCCCCACTCGGGTAGAGACCCAGTACTTC. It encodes CASSPTRVETQYF.

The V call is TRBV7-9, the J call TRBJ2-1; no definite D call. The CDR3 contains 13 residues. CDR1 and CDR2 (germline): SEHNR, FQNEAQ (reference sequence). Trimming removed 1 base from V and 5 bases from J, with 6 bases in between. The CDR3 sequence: CASSLGRNNEQFF. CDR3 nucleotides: TGTGCCAGCAGCTTAGGTCGGAACAATGAGCAGTTCTTC.

The CDR3 sequence is CATQQGYEQYF. The CDR3 DNA sequence: TGTGCCACCCAACAGGGCTACGAGCAGTACTTC. This chain links TRBV2 with TRBJ2-7; TRBD1 is a possible D gene (6 bases). The V gene's germline CDR1 is SNHLY and CDR2 FYNNEI. This CDR3 has 11 residues. Trimming took 10 bases from V and 3 from J, leaving 10 bases between them.

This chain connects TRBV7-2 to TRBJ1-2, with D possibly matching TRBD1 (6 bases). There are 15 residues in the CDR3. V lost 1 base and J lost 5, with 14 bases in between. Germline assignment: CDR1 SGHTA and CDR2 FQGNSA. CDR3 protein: CASSLVSGQQYGYTF. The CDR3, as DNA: TGTGCCAGCAGCTTAGTGTCTGGACAGCAATATGGCTACACCTTC.

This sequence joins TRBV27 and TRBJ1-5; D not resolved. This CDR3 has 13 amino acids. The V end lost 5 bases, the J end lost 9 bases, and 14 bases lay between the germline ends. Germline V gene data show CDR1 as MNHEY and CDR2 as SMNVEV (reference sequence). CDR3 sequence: CASSIYRDRPQHF. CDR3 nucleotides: TGTGCCAGCAGTATTTACAGAGATCGGCCCCAGCATTTT.

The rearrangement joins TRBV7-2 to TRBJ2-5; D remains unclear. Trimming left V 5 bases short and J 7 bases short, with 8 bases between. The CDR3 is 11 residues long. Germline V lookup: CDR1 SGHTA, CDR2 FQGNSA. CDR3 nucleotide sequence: TGTGCCAGCAGCCCGAAAGGGACCCAGTACTTC. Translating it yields CASSPKGTQYF.

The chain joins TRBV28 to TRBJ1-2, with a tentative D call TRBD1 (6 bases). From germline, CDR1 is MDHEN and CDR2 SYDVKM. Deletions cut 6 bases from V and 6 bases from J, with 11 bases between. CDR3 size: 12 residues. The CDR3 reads CASRTGRDGYTF. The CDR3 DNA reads TGTGCCAGCAGAACAGGGAGGGATGGCTACACCTTC.

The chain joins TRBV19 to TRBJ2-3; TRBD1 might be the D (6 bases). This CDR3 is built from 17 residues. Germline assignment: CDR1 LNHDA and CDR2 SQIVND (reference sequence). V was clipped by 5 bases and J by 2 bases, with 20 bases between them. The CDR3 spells CASSSRPPGHITDTQYF. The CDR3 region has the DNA TGTGCCAGTAGTTCCCGGCCTCCGGGACACATCACAGATACGCAGTATTTT.

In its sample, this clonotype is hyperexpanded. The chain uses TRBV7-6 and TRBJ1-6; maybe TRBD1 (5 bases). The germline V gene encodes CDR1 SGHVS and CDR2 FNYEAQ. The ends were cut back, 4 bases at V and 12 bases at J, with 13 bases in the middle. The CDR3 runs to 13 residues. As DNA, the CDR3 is TGTGCCAGCAGCTCTAGGGGCGGGGAACCCCTCCACTTT. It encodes CASSSRGGEPLHF. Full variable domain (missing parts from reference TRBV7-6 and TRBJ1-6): GAGVSQSPRYKVTKRGQDVALRCDPISGHVSLYWYRQALGQGPEFLTYFNYEAQQDKSGLPNDRFSAERPEGSISTLTIQRTEQRDSAMYRCASSSRGGEPLHFGNGTRLTVT.

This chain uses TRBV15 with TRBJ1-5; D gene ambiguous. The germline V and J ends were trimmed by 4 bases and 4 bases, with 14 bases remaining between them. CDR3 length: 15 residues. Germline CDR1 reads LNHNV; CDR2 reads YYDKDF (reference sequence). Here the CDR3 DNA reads TGTGCCACCAGCAAAGCACGAACCGTAAATCAGCCCCAGCATTTT. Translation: CATSKARTVNQPQHF.

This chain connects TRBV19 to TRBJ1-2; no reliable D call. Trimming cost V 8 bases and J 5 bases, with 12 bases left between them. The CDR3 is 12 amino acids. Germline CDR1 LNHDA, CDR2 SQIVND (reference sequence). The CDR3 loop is CASFEISYGYTF. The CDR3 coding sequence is TGTGCCAGTTTTGAAATTTCGTATGGCTACACCTTC.

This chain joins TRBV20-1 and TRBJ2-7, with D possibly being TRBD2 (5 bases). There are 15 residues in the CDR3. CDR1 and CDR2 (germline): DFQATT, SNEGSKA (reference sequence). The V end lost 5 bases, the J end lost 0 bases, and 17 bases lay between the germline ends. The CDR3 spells CSALPPDLFSYEQYF. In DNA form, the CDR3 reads TGCAGTGCTCTTCCGCCGGACTTATTCTCCTACGAGCAGTACTTC.

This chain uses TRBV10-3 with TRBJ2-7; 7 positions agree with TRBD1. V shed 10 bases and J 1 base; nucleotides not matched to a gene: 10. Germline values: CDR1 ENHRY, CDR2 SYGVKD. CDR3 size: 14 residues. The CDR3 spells CATIQGKGSYEQYF. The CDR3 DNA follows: TGTGCCACCATACAGGGGAAGGGTTCCTACGAGCAGTACTTC.

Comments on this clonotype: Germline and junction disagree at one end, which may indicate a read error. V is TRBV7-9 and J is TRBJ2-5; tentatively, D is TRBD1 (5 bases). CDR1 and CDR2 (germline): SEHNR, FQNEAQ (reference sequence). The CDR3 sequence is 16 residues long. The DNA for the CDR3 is TGCGCCAGCAGCACCGACCCCCAGGGAAGGGCGGAGACCCAGTACTTC. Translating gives CASSTDPQGRAETQYF.

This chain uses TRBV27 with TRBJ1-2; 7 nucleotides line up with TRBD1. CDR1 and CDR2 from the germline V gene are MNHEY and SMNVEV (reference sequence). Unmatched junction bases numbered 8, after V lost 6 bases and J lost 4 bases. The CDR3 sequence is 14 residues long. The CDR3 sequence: CASRRQGVTYGYTF. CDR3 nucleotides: TGTGCCAGCAGACGCCAGGGGGTAACCTATGGCTACACCTTC.

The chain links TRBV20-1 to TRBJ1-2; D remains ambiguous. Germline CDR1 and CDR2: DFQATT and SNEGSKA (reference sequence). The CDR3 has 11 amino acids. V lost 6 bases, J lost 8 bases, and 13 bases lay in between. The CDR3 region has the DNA TGCAGTGCCAGCAGCTTTGAGGGCTACACCTTC. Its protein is CSASSFEGYTF.

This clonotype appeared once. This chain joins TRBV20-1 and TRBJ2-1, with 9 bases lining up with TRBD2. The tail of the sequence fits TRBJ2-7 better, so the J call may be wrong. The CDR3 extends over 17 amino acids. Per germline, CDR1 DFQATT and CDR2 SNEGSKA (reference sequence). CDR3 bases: TGCAGTGCTAGAGACCCGGGGGGTAGCGGGAGTTCCTACGAGCAGTACTTC. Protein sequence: CSARDPGGSGSSYEQYF.

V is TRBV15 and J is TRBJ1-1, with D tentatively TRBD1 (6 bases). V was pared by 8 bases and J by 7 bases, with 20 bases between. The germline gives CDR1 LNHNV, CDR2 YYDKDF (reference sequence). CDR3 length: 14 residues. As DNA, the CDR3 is TGTGCCACCGGGAGGTACAGGGCCCTAAATGAAGCTTTCTTT. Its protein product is CATGRYRALNEAFF.

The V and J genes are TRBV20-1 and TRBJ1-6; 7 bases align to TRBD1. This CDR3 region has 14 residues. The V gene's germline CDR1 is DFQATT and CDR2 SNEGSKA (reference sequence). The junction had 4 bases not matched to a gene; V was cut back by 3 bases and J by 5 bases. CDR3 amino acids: CSASLGTDNSPLHF. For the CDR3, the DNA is TGCAGTGCTAGTCTCGGGACAGATAATTCACCCCTCCACTTT.

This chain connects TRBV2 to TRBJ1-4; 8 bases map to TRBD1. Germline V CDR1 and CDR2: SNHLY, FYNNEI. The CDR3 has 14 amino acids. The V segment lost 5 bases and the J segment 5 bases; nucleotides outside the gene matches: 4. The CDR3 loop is CASSRTGSNEKLFF. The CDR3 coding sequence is TGTGCCAGCAGTCGGACAGGGAGCAATGAAAAACTGTTTTTT.

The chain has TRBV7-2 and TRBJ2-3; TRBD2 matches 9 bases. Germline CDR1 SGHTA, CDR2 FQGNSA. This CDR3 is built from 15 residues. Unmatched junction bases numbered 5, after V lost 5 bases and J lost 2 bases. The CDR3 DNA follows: TGTGCCAGCAGCCCGAGCGGGGGGCTCACAGATACGCAGTATTTT. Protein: CASSPSGGLTDTQYF. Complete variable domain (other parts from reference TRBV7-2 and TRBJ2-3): GAGVSQSPSNKVTEKGKDVELRCDPISGHTALYWYRQSLGQGLEFLIYFQGNSAPDKSGLPSDRFSAERTGGSVSTLTIQRTQQEDSAVYLCASSPSGGLTDTQYFGPGTRLTVL.

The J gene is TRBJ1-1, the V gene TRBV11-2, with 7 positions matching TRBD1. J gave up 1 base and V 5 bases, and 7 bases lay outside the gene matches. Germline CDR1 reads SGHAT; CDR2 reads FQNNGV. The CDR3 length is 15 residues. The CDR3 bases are TGTGCCAGCAGCCTTGGACAGGTTACGAACACTGAAGCTTTCTTT. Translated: CASSLGQVTNTEAFF.

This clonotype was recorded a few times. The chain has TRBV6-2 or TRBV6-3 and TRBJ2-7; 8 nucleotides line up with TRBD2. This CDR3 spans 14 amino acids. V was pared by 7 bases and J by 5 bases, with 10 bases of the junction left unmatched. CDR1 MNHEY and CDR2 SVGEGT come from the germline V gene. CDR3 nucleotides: TGTGCCAGCACCATTAGCGGGGTATTTCACGAGCAGTACTTC. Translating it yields CASTISGVFHEQYF.